What follows are 3 T cell receptor beta chains derived from one specimen sequenced in a study of beta chain features in type 1 diabetes. These receptors are not linked to any known antigen. The isolated RNA, all of it, was reverse transcribed, so expressed TCRB transcripts were what got sequenced. The protocol was immunoSEQ multiplex PCR, while the TCRdb copy is restricted to in-frame clones and leaves out a portion. This sample has over 40,000 clones, with around 63% found just once. Study-level findings and limits: There was a moderate but significant shortening of TCRB CDR3s in all four CD4+ subsets of Type 1 diabetes patients.

The sample comprised Tregs from blood. All receptors derive from a man between 25 and 39 years old with type 1 diabetes. Some clones in this sample may be carry-over from other donors' samples.

The rearrangement links TRBV19 to TRBJ2-3, with 8 bases that match TRBD2. Germline V lookup: CDR1 LNHDA, CDR2 SQIVND (reference sequence). The CDR3 has 12 residues. V gave up 4 bases and J gave up 7 bases; unmatched junction bases: 1. CDR3 loop: CASSRTSYTQYF. The CDR3 bases are TGTGCCAGTAGTAGGACTAGCTATACGCAGTATTTT.

The chain links TRBV5-4 to TRBJ2-1, with 7 bases identical to TRBD1. Germline CDR1 is SGHNT and CDR2 is YYREEE (reference sequence). This CDR3 is 15 amino acids long. The V segment lost 4 bases and the J segment 4 bases; nucleotides outside the gene matches: 8. The CDR3 reads CASSQGQLFYNEQFF. CDR3 DNA: TGTGCCAGCAGCCAGGGACAGCTTTTTTACAATGAGCAGTTCTTC.

The chain carries TRBV13 and TRBJ1-1; TRBD1 matches 9 bases. Per germline, CDR1 PRHDT and CDR2 FYEKMQ (reference sequence). The CDR3 spans 14 residues. V dropped 5 bases and J dropped 3; count of bases not matched to a gene: 4. The CDR3 DNA reads TGTGCCAGCAGCAATAACAGGGGGCACACTGAAGCTTTCTTT. Encoded protein: CASSNNRGHTEAFF.